The subject of this entry is one T cell receptor (beta chain). The antigen remains undetermined. Genes and germline are mouse. The read gets to within 1 residue of the CDR3 end, and the germline J gene fills in the rest. This specimen belongs to a study of tissue T cells after allogeneic stem cell transplantation. Study-wide results and caveats: Anatomically similar tissues had similar TCR repertoires within each patient. This small cohort was clinically heterogeneous, and sampling depth was a limitation.

Time point indicated: mouse harvest day 7 after allogeneic transplant. The graft held 10^6 splenic CD5+ T cells and 10^7 T-cell-depleted bone marrow cells. B6 (H2b) cells into BALB/c (H2d) mice; tissues taken at day 7 or 14. Repertoires were generated with immunoSEQ multiplex PCR, while TCRdb's copy carries only in-frame clones and drops some. The sample shows over 5,500 clones, roughly half of them seen only once. The CDR3 has 13 residues. Trimming stripped 4 bases from V and 7 bases from J, with 11 bases between. Germline CDR1 reads KGHPV; CDR2 reads FQNQEV (reference sequence). The V gene is TRBV26, the J gene TRBJ2-1, with D possibly TRBD1 on 5 matching bases. The sample comprised skin. The TCR was taken from a female BALB/c mouse given C57BL/6 T cells with graft-versus-host disease after an allogeneic hematopoietic cell transplant. CDR3 loop: CASSRAGMAEQFF. Partial CDR3 DNA: TGTGCCAGCAGTCGAGCAGGGATGGCTGAGCAGTTC.